The entry that follows covers one T cell receptor (beta chain) sequence. Its antigen is not identified. The V segment lost 8 bases and the J segment 0 bases; nucleotides outside the gene matches: 10. This CDR3 is built from 16 residues. Per germline, CDR1 MDHEN and CDR2 SYDVKM. Libraries were prepared by immunoSEQ multiplex PCR; TCRdb keeps only in-frame clonotypes and omits some of them. This table holds 650,000 to 750,000 clones, around 72% found once. CD4+ cells underwent separation, giving CD45RA+ naive and CD45RA-negative memory subsets. The data are from a study of shared clonotypes between healthy human individuals. Background on the study: Researchers assigned three CD4 naive, three CD4 memory, two CD8 naive and one CD8 memory plate to each donor.

Study-wide results and caveats: Several donors had around 5.5% of their naive CD4 clonotypes in common.

Source material: memory CD4+ T cells sorted from blood. The subset: CD45RA-negative fraction. This clonotype was sampled from a young woman in good health. The V and J genes are TRBV28 and TRBJ1-3, with 7 bases aligning to TRBD1. The CDR3 region is CASSPTQGFSGNTIYF. The DNA for the CDR3 is TGTGCCAGCTCTCCCACACAGGGGTTCTCTGGAAACACCATATATTTT. Together with reference TRBV28 and TRBJ1-3, the CDR3 gives the full variable domain: DVKVTQSSRYLVKRTGEKVFLECVQDMDHENMFWYRQDPGLGLRLIYFSYDVKMKEKGDIPEGYSVSREKKERFSLILESASTNQTSMYLCASSPTQGFSGNTIYFGEGSWLTVV.